The 10 T cell receptor beta chains listed next were all sequenced from one sample in a study of CD8+ T cells in alopecia areata. Once RNA had been extracted, it was reverse transcribed into cDNA to act as the sequencing template. Sequencing was performed with immunoSEQ multiplex PCR; in TCRdb, only in-frame clones are kept and a portion is missing. The table shows under 350,000 clones, with roughly 64% occurring only once. This sample's treatment: oral pan-JAK inhibitor, 5-10 mg twice daily. Sequenced here: CD4+ T cells sorted from blood, sampled at week 24, from a patient treated with tofacitinib. The receptors stem from a human donor with alopecia areata.

The CDR3 DNA is TGTGCCTGGAGTGTCCTGACCAAACCCTACGAGCAGTACTTC. It encodes CAWSVLTKPYEQYF. The rearrangement links TRBV30 to TRBJ2-7; D ambiguous. The CDR3 consists of 14 residues. Between the trimmed V and J ends, which lost 0 bases and 2 bases, there was a span of 11 bases. The V gene's germline CDR1 is GTSNPN and CDR2 SVGIG (reference sequence).

V gene TRBV18 combines with J gene TRBJ2-2; 7 bases are a match to TRBD2. V was clipped by 0 bases and J by 1 base; unmatched bases: 8. There are 18 residues in the CDR3. Germline V gives CDR1 KGHSH, CDR2 LQKENI. This chain's CDR3 is CASSPPWGGYRNTGELFF. CDR3 DNA sequence: TGTGCCAGCTCACCACCTTGGGGGGGTTACCGGAACACCGGGGAGCTGTTTTTT.

The chain is built from TRBV29-1 and TRBJ2-3, with TRBD2 identical over 7 bases. The CDR3 length is 14 residues. V was clipped by 4 bases and J by 1 base; unmatched bases: 5. Germline-derived CDR1 and CDR2 are SQVTM and ANQGSEA. The CDR3 loop reads CSVGGTIRTDTQYF. CDR3 in DNA: TGCAGCGTTGGGGGGACTATCCGCACAGATACGCAGTATTTT.

This clone came up a few times. V is TRBV29-1 and J is TRBJ1-5, with TRBD1 matching over 9 bases. CDR3 length: 14 residues. Germline-derived CDR1 and CDR2 are SQVTM and ANQGSEA. V was pared by 6 bases and J by 5 bases, with 8 bases of the junction left unmatched. CDR3 region: CSVAGTGIDQPQHF. CDR3 sequence (DNA): TGCAGCGTGGCCGGGACAGGGATCGATCAGCCCCAGCATTTT.

The chain joins TRBV30 to TRBJ2-2; D not certain. Trimming left V 3 bases short and J 3 bases short, with 5 bases between. This CDR3 is 12 amino acids long. Per the germline V gene, CDR1 is GTSNPN and CDR2 is SVGIG (reference sequence). The CDR3 spells CAWRRDTGELFF. In DNA, the CDR3 is TGTGCCTGGAGACGCGACACCGGGGAGCTGTTTTTT.

This clone has only a few counts. The chain has TRBV2 and TRBJ2-5, with 12 bases matching TRBD2. CDR3 length: 13 amino acids. V was clipped by 9 bases and J by 5 bases; unmatched bases: 4. In germline, CDR1 is SNHLY, CDR2 FYNNEI. The CDR3 sequence is CARGTSGSETQYF. The DNA of the CDR3 is TGTGCCAGGGGGACTAGCGGGTCGGAGACCCAGTACTTC.

This chain uses TRBV11-3 with TRBJ2-2; TRBD2 matches at 7 bases. The germline V gene has CDR1 SGHNT and CDR2 YENEEA. The V and J ends lost 11 bases and 5 bases, in that order; junction bases with no gene match: 8. This CDR3 comprises 13 residues. The CDR3 DNA reads as TGTGCCTGGACCGGGACTACAACCGGGGAGCTGTTTTTT. Translated, it gives CAWTGTTTGELFF.

The chain uses TRBV28 and TRBJ1-3, with D unresolved. V dropped 7 bases and J dropped 0 bases, with 10 bases sitting between them. The CDR3 is made up of 14 amino acids. Germline CDR1 and CDR2: MDHEN and SYDVKM. CDR3: CASKIQSSGNTIYF. The CDR3 coding sequence is TGTGCCAGCAAAATACAGAGCTCTGGAAACACCATATATTTT.

This clone was found a few times. This chain uses TRBV29-1 with TRBJ2-7, with D uncertain. This CDR3 has 11 residues. With 6 bases removed from V and 3 bases from J, the gap between germline ends came to 9 bases. Germline assignment: CDR1 SQVTM and CDR2 ANQGSEA. The CDR3 spells CSVAMVYEQYF. As DNA, the CDR3 is TGCAGCGTCGCGATGGTCTACGAGCAGTACTTC.

This clone was found a few times. The chain is built from TRBV30 and TRBJ2-7; D not resolved. CDR1 and CDR2 (germline): GTSNPN, SVGIG (reference sequence). The CDR3 extends over 14 amino acids. V was pared by 3 bases and J by 0 bases, with 12 bases between. CDR3 in DNA: TGTGCCTGGAGGGTAGGCTCGAGCTCCTACGAGCAGTACTTC. As protein: CAWRVGSSSYEQYF.